This T cell receptor beta chain appears in the sequencing data of a study of post-analysis software for immune sequencing data. Findings and caveats of the study: The study found significantly lower normalized Chao1 diversity in multiple sclerosis patients than in controls. The study found TRBV5-6, TRBV5-1 and TRBV20-1 among a handful of TRBV segments more frequent in patients than controls.

Turning to this clonotype: Its antigen is currently unknown.

Built from TCR beta cDNA, the libraries had unique molecular identifiers in them. TCRdb reprocessed the PCR reads via MiXCR and lists one record per CDR3 protein. The sample lists more than 450,000 distinct CDR3 sequences, 44% occurring once. The V end lost 4 bases, the J end lost 0 bases, and 12 bases lay between the germline ends. Germline-derived CDR1 and CDR2 are SQVTM and ANQGSEA. The CDR3 consists of 14 residues. The source of this sequence is a girl aged 10 to 17 with multiple sclerosis. Input material: blood. The chain combines TRBV29-1 with TRBJ1-2; perhaps TRBD1 as D (5 bases). The CDR3 loop reads CSVGGADTNYGYTF. CDR3 nucleotide sequence: TGCAGCGTTGGCGGGGCCGATACTAACTATGGCTACACCTTC.